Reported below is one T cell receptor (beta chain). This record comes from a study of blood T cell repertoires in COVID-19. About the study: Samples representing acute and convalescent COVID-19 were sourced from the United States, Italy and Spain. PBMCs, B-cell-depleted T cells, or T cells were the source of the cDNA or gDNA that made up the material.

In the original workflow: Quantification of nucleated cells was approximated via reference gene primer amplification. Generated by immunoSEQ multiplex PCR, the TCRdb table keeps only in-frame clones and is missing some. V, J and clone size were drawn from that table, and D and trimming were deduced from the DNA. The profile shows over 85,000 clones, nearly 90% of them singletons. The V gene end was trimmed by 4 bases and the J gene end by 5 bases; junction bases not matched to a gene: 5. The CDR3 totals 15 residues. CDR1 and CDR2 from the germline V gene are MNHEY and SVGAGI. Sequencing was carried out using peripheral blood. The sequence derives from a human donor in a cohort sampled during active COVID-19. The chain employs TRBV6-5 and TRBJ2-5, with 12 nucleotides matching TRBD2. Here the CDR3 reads CASSLLAGGLETQYF. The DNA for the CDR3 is TGTGCCAGCAGTTTACTAGCGGGGGGCCTGGAGACCCAGTACTTC.